The 16 T cell receptor beta chains below all came from one sample that was sequenced in a study of blood T cell repertoires in COVID-19. Generated by immunoSEQ multiplex PCR, the TCRdb table keeps only in-frame clones and is missing some. The data show a few hundred thousand clones, with over 75% seen just once and around 1% held by the top ten. Sequenced material: PBMCs or T cells enriched from blood (not recorded which). These receptors all stem from a man younger than 35 who had recovered from COVID-19.

The chain recombines TRBV18 with TRBJ1-1; 7 bases fit TRBD1. V shed 2 bases, J shed 10 bases, and the junction held 7 bases outside the gene matches. Germline CDR1 is KGHSH and CDR2 is LQKENI. The CDR3 is 13 residues long. Written as DNA, the CDR3 is TGTGCCAGCTCACCAACAGAGGGGGCGGGAGCTTTCTTT. Protein: CASSPTEGAGAFF.

Here the CDR3 reads CASSLGLRGGSDTQYF. DNA for the CDR3: TGTGCCAGCAGCTTAGGCCTGAGGGGGGGATCAGATACGCAGTATTTT. V usage is TRBV13 and J usage is TRBJ2-3; tentatively, D is TRBD2 (7 bases). The germline gives CDR1 PRHDT, CDR2 FYEKMQ (reference sequence). The CDR3 sequence is 16 residues long. Trimming removed 0 bases at V and 4 bases at J, with 14 bases between.

The rearrangement joins TRBV10-3 to TRBJ2-1; 9 bases agree with TRBD2. Germline V CDR1 and CDR2: ENHRY, SYGVKD. The CDR3 has 17 residues. The V segment lost 5 bases and the J segment 9 bases; nucleotides outside the gene matches: 17. The CDR3 reads CAISPRSGSPGEGEQFF. The CDR3 bases are TGTGCCATCAGTCCACGTAGCGGGAGCCCTGGTGAAGGTGAGCAGTTCTTC.

CDR3 loop: CASSLTIGTPSTDTQYF. In nucleotides, the CDR3 is TGTGCCAGCAGCTTAACTATTGGGACTCCTAGCACAGATACGCAGTATTTT. The chain couples TRBV7-3 to TRBJ2-3; TRBD2 might be the D (6 bases). Germline V CDR1 and CDR2: SGHTA, FQGTGA. Between the trimmed V and J ends, which lost 0 bases and 0 bases, there was a span of 13 bases. The CDR3 extends over 17 amino acids. Full variable domain (outside the CDR3, taken from reference TRBV7-3 and TRBJ2-3): GAGVSQTPSNKVTEKGKYVELRCDPISGHTALYWYRQSLGQGPEFLIYFQGTGAADDSGLPNDRFFAVRPEGSVSTLKIQRTERGDSAVYLCASSLTIGTPSTDTQYFGPGTRLTVL.

V and J are TRBV7-9 and TRBJ2-7; D might be TRBD2 (6 bases). CDR3 size: 13 residues. V dropped 4 bases and J dropped 2 bases, with 9 bases sitting between them. Per germline, CDR1 SEHNR and CDR2 FQNEAQ (reference sequence). The CDR3 loop reads CASSYGTPYEQYF. Here the CDR3 DNA reads TGTGCCAGCAGCTACGGGACTCCCTACGAGCAGTACTTC.

The V and J genes are TRBV15 and TRBJ2-1; 8 nucleotides match TRBD2. Germline assignment: CDR1 LNHNV and CDR2 YYDKDF (reference sequence). The CDR3 loop spans 18 amino acids. Unmatched junction bases numbered 13, after V lost 0 bases and J lost 6 bases. The CDR3: CATSREGVASGLVNEQFF. Here the CDR3 DNA reads TGTGCCACCAGCAGAGAAGGAGTTGCTAGCGGGCTCGTCAATGAGCAGTTCTTC.

The gene calls are TRBV5-6 and TRBJ1-6; D gene ambiguous. V gave up 1 base and J gave up 0 bases, with 8 bases separating them. In germline, CDR1 is SGHDT, CDR2 YYEEEE. The CDR3 length is 16 residues. CDR3 in amino acids: CASSLSLSSYNSPLHF. The CDR3 DNA reads as TGTGCCAGCAGCTTGAGTCTGAGCTCCTATAATTCACCCCTCCACTTT.

V is TRBV20-1 and J is TRBJ2-7; D perhaps matches TRBD2 (5 bases). CDR3 length: 11 amino acids. The germline V gene encodes CDR1 DFQATT and CDR2 SNEGSKA (reference sequence). V gave up 3 bases and J gave up 6 bases, with 9 bases separating them. The CDR3 coding sequence is TGCAGTGCTAGTAACGGGGTCGAGCAGTACTTC. It yields the protein CSASNGVEQYF.

The V gene is TRBV25-1, the J gene TRBJ1-2, with a tentative D call TRBD1 (6 bases). The CDR3 loop spans 14 amino acids. V lost 3 bases, J lost 2 bases, and 10 bases lay in between. The germline gives CDR1 MGHDK, CDR2 SYGVNS. Here the CDR3 reads CASSEYDRNYGYTF. For the CDR3, the DNA is TGTGCCAGCAGTGAGTATGACAGGAACTATGGCTACACCTTC.

The CDR3 nucleotides are TGTGCCAGCACCCCGGGACAGGGTAAATCTGGGGCCAACGTCCTGACTTTC. It yields the protein CASTPGQGKSGANVLTF. The J gene is TRBJ2-6, the V gene TRBV2; 9 bases match TRBD1. This CDR3 has 17 residues. The V segment lost 7 bases and the J segment 1 base; nucleotides outside the gene matches: 8. Per germline, CDR1 SNHLY and CDR2 FYNNEI.

In this sample, this clone turned up once. Other DNA sequences in this sample translate to the same CDR3. This sequence joins TRBV6-5 and TRBJ2-7; possible D gene TRBD2, 6 bases. The CDR3 consists of 15 residues. The germline V gene has CDR1 MNHEY and CDR2 SVGAGI. Deletions cut 0 bases from V and 4 bases from J, with 13 bases between. CDR3 nucleotides: TGTGCCAGCAGTTACTCGGGAGGCTCCTCTTACGAGCAGTACTTC. Encoded protein: CASSYSGGSSYEQYF.

J is TRBJ2-3 and V is TRBV10-3; D is possibly TRBD1 (5 bases). Germline lookup yields CDR1 ENHRY and CDR2 SYGVKD. Trimming cost V 10 bases and J 7 bases, with 18 bases left between them. The length of the CDR3 is 13 residues. CDR3 bases: TGTGCCAACTCGACAGTCCTTGGATATACGCAGTATTTT. The encoded protein is CANSTVLGYTQYF.

The chain combines TRBV15 with TRBJ1-2, with D hard to call. Germline V gives CDR1 LNHNV, CDR2 YYDKDF (reference sequence). The CDR3 has 13 residues. The germline V and J ends were trimmed by 5 bases and 7 bases, with 14 bases remaining between them. The chain's CDR3 is CATSPTLWAGYTF. CDR3 bases: TGTGCCACCAGCCCCACCCTGTGGGCTGGCTACACCTTC.

The V gene is TRBV3-1 (or the pseudogene TRBV3-2), the J gene TRBJ2-5, with 8 bases aligning to TRBD2. From germline, CDR1 is LGHDT and CDR2 YNNKEL (reference sequence). This CDR3 contains 15 residues. The trim removed 6 bases at V and 5 bases at J, leaving 11 bases unmatched. The CDR3 region has the DNA TGTGCCAGCAGACCATGGACTAGCCAGACGGAGACCCAGTACTTC. Encoded protein: CASRPWTSQTETQYF.

The chain is built from TRBV28 and TRBJ2-5; 8 positions agree with TRBD2. V was clipped by 3 bases and J by 4 bases; unmatched bases: 10. In germline, CDR1 is MDHEN, CDR2 SYDVKM. The CDR3 is made up of 16 amino acids. Here the CDR3 DNA reads TGTGCCAGCAGTTTGACGGGAGGGGGACGCGGAGAGACCCAGTACTTC. This codes for CASSLTGGGRGETQYF.

The chain combines TRBV9 with TRBJ1-4; D is possibly TRBD1 (6 bases). With 1 base removed from V and 2 bases from J, the gap between germline ends came to 15 bases. Looked up from germline, CDR1 is SGDLS and CDR2 is YYNGEE. CDR3 length: 17 amino acids. The CDR3 DNA reads TGTGCCAGCAGCGTATCCAGGGGACGCTTGACTAATGAAAAACTGTTTTTT. The encoded protein is CASSVSRGRLTNEKLFF. Filled out from reference TRBV9 and TRBJ1-4, the complete variable domain reads DSGVTQTPKHLITATGQRVTLRCSPRSGDLSVYWYQQSLDQGLQFLIQYYNGEERAKGNILERFSAQQFPDLHSELNLSSLELGDSALYFCASSVSRGRLTNEKLFFGSGTQLSVL.